Listed here is a single T cell receptor (beta chain). A few counts support this clonotype. The antigen this receptor binds is unknown. Base qualities are not provided; no much larger clone lies one nucleotide away. The library was built by means of 5' RACE. Sequencing used an Illumina HiSeq 2000. Template switching introduced a universal primer binding site; the final cDNA contained a unique molecular identifier, enabling accurate counting of TCR cDNA molecules. First-strand cDNA for TCR alpha and beta chains was synthesized from specific primers in the conserved constant-segment region. To control for contamination, each cDNA library was double barcoded with a SMART-Mk sample barcode plus Illumina barcodes. TruSeq adapter sequences and Illumina sample barcodes were added in two successive PCR steps. The TCR alpha and beta cDNA libraries were sequenced on the Illumina HiSeq platform using custom primers. Per the original workflow: Raw reads were processed with MiGEC to extract unique molecular identifiers, and MiXCR was used to determine CDR3 positions. Recombination models were inferred per individual with the repgenHMM and IGoR tools using an EM algorithm. Shared clonotype analysis was performed with the tcR package in R, normalizing sharing by the product of cloneset sizes. To study raw recombination free of thymic and clonal selection effects, out-of-frame nonproductive sequences were analyzed. TCRdb trimmed the raw reads at Q25, called clones with MiXCR and kept productive beta chains. Merged by CDR3 protein, the rows form single entries marked with the most common genes and DNA. Here the V and J calls rest on TCRdb's processing, not on the authors' analysis. The sample table contains 200,000 to 300,000 distinct CDR3 sequences; only one count was recorded for over 9.5% of them. Clones ranked in the top ten supply 9% to 10% of the sample.

These data belong to a study of identical twins (dated by TCRdb to the mid-2010s). A note on the overall study: To test whether fetal clonotypes persist, this study deep-sequenced TCR alpha and beta repertoires from monozygotic twins, from unrelated adults of various ages, and from cord blood. To rule out contamination, the twin experiments were replicated at different times with different library preparation protocols. What the authors observed across the whole study: The excess sharing between twins in beta out-of-frame sequences was weaker because fewer shared sequences reduced the signal-to-noise ratio. Recombination models systematically underestimated out-of-frame TCR alpha sharing in monozygotic twins but agreed with sharing between unrelated individuals. Compared with coincidental sharing between unrelated individuals, an excess of low generation-probability sequences was observed among out-of-frame TCR alpha sequences shared between twins. Invariant T cells such as MAIT and iNKT could partly confound zero-insertion analyses, although diverse VJ usage argued against such confounding for most clonotypes. Because the same donors could not be followed over many years, the conclusions depended on cross-sectional statistical analysis. Fewer insertions were carried by abundant cord blood beta clonotypes; a weaker similar trend was observed in young adult naive repertoires, while no such trend was observed in memory repertoires.

All donors were healthy Caucasians. Miltenyi CD45RO+ enrichment and human naive T-cell isolation kits were used to isolate memory (CD45RO+) and naive T cells from PBMC. Measured from the cysteine to the phenylalanine, the CDR3 is 12 residues long. Of all the DNA, just the CDR3 is kept, 36 bases in frame from base 1. Trimming takes 6 bases from V and 5 bases from J, and the germline ends sit 13 bases apart. From the germline V gene (reference sequence), CDR1 is DFQATT and CDR2 is SNEGSKA. Material for sequencing was memory T cells sorted from blood. The cell subset or site label corresponds to: CD45RO+ enriched T cells. The rearranged chain carries TRBV20-1 and TRBJ2-5; a tentative D call is TRBD1 (6 bases match). The TCR comes from a man aged 50-60 years in good health. The nucleotide sequence reads as follows: TGCAGTGCACAGGGTGATTGGGAGACCCAGTACTTC. Its translation reads: CSAQGDWETQYF.